This TCR beta chain was observed in a study of T cell changes during pregnancy in multiple sclerosis. Germline V gives CDR1 MDHEN, CDR2 SYDVKM. The length of the CDR3 is 16 residues. V dropped 6 bases and J dropped 0 bases, with 17 bases sitting between them. Data came from immunoSEQ multiplex PCR; TCRdb stores just in-frame clones and leaves some out. The sample records roughly 60,000 clones, over 85% being singletons. The sequencing here drew on peripheral blood, taken in the second trimester of pregnancy. This clonotype originated in a female donor with multiple sclerosis, enrolled in a pregnancy study. The chain carries TRBV28 and TRBJ1-2, with D possibly being TRBD1 (5 bases). Written as DNA, the CDR3 is TGTGCCAGCAGCGTCCCCCCCGACAGACCTAACTATGGCTACACCTTC. The encoded protein is CASSVPPDRPNYGYTF.